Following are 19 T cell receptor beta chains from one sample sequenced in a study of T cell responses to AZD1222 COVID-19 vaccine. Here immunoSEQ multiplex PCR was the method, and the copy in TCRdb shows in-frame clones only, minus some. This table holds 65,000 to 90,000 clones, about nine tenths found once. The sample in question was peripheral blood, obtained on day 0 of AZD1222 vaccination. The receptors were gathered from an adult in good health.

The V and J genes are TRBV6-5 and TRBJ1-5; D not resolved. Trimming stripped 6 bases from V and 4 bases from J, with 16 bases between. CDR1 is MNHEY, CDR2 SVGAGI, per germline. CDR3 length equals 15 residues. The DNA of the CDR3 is TGTGCCAGCAGAGATTCAGGACGGCTGAATCAGCCCCAGCATTTT. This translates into CASRDSGRLNQPQHF.

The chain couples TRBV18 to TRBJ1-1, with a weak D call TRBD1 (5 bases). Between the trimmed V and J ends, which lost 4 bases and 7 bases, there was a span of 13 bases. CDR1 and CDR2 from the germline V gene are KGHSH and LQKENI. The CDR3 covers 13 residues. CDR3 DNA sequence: TGTGCCAGCTCACAGCAAATTGGGGGTGAAGCTTTCTTT. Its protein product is CASSQQIGGEAFF.

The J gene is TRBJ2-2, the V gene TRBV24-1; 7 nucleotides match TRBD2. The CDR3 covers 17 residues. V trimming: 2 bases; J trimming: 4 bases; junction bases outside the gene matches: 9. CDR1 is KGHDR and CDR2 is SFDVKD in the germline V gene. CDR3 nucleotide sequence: TGTGCCACCAGTGATTCCGGGCCGGGGAGGGGCACCGGGGAGCTGTTTTTT. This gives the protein CATSDSGPGRGTGELFF.

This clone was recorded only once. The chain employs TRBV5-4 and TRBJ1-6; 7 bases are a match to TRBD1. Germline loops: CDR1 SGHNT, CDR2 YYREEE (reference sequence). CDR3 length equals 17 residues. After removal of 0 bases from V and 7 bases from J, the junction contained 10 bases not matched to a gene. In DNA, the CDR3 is TGTGCCAGCAGCTTGGGGGTAGGGGGCCTCATAAATTCACCCCTCCACTTT. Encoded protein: CASSLGVGGLINSPLHF.

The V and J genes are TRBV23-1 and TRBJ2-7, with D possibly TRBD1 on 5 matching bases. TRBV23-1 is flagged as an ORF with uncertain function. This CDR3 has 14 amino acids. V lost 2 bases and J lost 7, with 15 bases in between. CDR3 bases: TGCGCCAGCAGTCAACCTAGGACATTCCGAGAGCAGTACTTC. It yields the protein CASSQPRTFREQYF.

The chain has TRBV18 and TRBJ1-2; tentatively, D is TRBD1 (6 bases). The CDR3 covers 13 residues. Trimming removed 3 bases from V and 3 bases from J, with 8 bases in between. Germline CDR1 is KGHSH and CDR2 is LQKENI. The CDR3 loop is CASSPNRDYGYTF. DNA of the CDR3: TGTGCCAGCTCACCGAACAGGGACTATGGCTACACCTTC.

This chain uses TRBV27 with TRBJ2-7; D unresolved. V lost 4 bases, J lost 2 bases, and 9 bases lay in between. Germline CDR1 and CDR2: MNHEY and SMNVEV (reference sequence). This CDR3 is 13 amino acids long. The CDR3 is CASSWAATYEQYF. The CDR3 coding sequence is TGTGCCAGCAGTTGGGCTGCAACCTACGAGCAGTACTTC.

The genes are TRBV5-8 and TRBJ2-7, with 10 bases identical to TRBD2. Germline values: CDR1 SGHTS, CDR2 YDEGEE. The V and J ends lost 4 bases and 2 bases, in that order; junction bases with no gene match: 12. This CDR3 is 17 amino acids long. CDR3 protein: CASSPLAGARNPYEQYF. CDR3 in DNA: TGTGCCAGCAGCCCCCTAGCGGGGGCGCGAAACCCCTACGAGCAGTACTTC.

The chain's CDR3 is CASSEYWGQRETQYF. The CDR3 DNA reads as TGTGCCAGCAGTGAATATTGGGGACAAAGGGAGACCCAGTACTTC. This sequence joins TRBV25-1 and TRBJ2-5; D might be TRBD1 (6 bases). Germline loops: CDR1 MGHDK, CDR2 SYGVNS. This CDR3 is built from 15 residues. V lost 0 bases and J 5 bases, leaving 13 bases between the germline ends.

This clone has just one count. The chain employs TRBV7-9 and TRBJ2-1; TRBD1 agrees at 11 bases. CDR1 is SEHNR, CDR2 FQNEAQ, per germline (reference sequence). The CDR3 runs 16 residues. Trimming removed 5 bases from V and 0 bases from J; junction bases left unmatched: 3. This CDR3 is CASSRDRGFSYNEQFF. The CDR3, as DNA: TGTGCCAGCAGCCGGGACAGGGGGTTCTCCTACAATGAGCAGTTCTTC.

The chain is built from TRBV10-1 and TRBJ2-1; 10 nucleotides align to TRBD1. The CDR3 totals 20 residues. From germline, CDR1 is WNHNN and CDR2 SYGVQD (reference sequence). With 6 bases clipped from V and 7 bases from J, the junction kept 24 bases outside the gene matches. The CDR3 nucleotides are TGCGCCAGCAGGGGACATACCCAACCCATCGACAGGGGGCCGATGAATGAGCAGTTCTTC. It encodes CASRGHTQPIDRGPMNEQFF.

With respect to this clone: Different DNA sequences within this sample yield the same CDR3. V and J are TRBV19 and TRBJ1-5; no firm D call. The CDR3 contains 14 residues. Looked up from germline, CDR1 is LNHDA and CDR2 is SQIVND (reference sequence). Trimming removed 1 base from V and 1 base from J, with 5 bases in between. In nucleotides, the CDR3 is TGTGCCAGTAGTATAGTAGGCAGCAATCAGCCCCAGCATTTT. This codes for CASSIVGSNQPQHF.

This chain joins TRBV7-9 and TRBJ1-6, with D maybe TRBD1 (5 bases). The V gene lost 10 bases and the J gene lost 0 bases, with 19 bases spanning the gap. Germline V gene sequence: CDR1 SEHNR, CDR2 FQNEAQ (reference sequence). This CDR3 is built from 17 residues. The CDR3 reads CATNTGTASSYNSPLHF. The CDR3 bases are TGTGCCACCAATACCGGGACGGCGAGCTCCTATAATTCACCCCTCCACTTT.

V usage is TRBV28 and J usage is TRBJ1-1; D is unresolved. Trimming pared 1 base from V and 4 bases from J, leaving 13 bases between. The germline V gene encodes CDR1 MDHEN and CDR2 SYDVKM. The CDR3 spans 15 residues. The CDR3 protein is CASSLSDRMGTEAFF. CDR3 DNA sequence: TGTGCCAGCAGTTTATCGGATAGGATGGGCACTGAAGCTTTCTTT.

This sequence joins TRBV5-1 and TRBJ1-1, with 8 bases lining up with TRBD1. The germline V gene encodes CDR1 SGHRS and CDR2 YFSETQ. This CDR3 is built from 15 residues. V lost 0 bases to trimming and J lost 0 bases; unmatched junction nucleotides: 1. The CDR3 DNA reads TGCGCCAGCAGCTTGGTGACAGGGGTGAACACTGAAGCTTTCTTT. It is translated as CASSLVTGVNTEAFF. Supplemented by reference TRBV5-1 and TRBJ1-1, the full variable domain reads KAGVTQTPRYLIKTRGQQVTLSCSPISGHRSVSWYQQTPGQGLQFLFEYFSETQRNKGNFPGRFSGRQFSNSRSEMNVSTLELGDSALYLCASSLVTGVNTEAFFGQGTRLTVV.

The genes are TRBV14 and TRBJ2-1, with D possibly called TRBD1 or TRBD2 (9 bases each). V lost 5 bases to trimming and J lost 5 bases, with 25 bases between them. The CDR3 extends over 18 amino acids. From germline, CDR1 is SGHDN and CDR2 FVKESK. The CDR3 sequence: CASSFRQGGTSRNNEQFF. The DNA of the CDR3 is TGTGCCAGCAGCTTTCGACAGGGGGGGACTAGCAGAAACAATGAGCAGTTCTTC.

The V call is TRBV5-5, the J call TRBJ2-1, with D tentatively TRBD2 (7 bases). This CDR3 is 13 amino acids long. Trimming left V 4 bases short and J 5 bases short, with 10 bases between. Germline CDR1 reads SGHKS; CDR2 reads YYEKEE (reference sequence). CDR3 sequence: CASSGGADNEQFF. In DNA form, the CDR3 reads TGTGCCAGCAGCGGGGGGGCCGACAATGAGCAGTTCTTC.

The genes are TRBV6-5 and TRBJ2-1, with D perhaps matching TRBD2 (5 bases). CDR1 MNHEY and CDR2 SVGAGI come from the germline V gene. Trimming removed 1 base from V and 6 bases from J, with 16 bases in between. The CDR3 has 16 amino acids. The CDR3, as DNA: TGTGCCAGCAGTTACTTCCTCGGGGAGACGGGCAATGAGCAGTTCTTC. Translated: CASSYFLGETGNEQFF.

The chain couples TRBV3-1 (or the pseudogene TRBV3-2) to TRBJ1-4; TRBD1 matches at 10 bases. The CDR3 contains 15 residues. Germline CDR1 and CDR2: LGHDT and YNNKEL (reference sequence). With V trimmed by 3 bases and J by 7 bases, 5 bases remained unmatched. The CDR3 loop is CASSHPTGGFEKLFF. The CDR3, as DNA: TGTGCCAGCAGCCACCCGACAGGGGGCTTTGAAAAACTGTTTTTT.